These 16 T cell receptor beta chains were sequenced from one sample in a study of blood T cell repertoires in COVID-19. Sequencing used immunoSEQ multiplex PCR; TCRdb keeps in-frame clones, though not all of them. This table has roughly 58,000 clones, about 76% appearing once. Sequenced input: peripheral blood. Source of these receptors: a man over 45 with active or convalescent COVID-19.

The rearrangement joins TRBV18 to TRBJ2-5; 10 bases align to TRBD1. The J segment lost 5 bases and the V segment lost 1 base, leaving 7 bases of the junction unmatched. Germline V gene sequence: CDR1 KGHSH, CDR2 LQKENI. This CDR3 contains 16 residues. The CDR3 here is CASSPRWDRGMETQYF. CDR3 nucleotides: TGTGCCAGCTCACCACGCTGGGACAGGGGAATGGAGACCCAGTACTTC.

This clone appeared a single time. V is TRBV4-2 and J is TRBJ2-6; the match to TRBD2 covers 10 bases. Germline V gene lookup returns CDR1 LGHNA and CDR2 YNFKEQ. The ends lost 0 bases at V and 1 base at J; junction bases unmatched: 6. The CDR3 loop spans 19 amino acids. CDR3 sequence reads: CASSQDASGGASGANVLTF. The CDR3 DNA follows: TGTGCCAGCAGCCAAGATGCCAGCGGGGGGGCGTCTGGGGCCAACGTCCTGACTTTC.

There are a few counts of this clone. V and J are TRBV2 and TRBJ1-5; D unresolved. In germline, CDR1 is SNHLY, CDR2 FYNNEI. CDR3 length: 14 amino acids. Deletions cut 2 bases from V and 3 bases from J, with 8 bases between. The CDR3: CASSELRNNQPQHF. The CDR3 bases are TGTGCCAGCAGTGAACTGCGTAACAATCAGCCCCAGCATTTT.

The chain recombines TRBV4-1 with TRBJ1-5; a weak D match, TRBD1 (6 bases). Germline-derived CDR1 and CDR2 are MGHRA and YSYEKL. The CDR3 consists of 17 residues. V lost 1 base and J 6 bases, leaving 19 bases between the germline ends. CDR3 bases: TGCGCCAGCAGCCAAGTTCCCAGGGGCAGGGACGGTCAGCCCCAGCATTTT. Translation gives CASSQVPRGRDGQPQHF.

The sample holds one count of this clone. The chain recombines TRBV5-3 with TRBJ2-7; possibly TRBD1 for D (6 bases). TRBV5-3 qualifies as an ORF whose function is uncertain. The germline V and J ends were trimmed by 2 bases and 3 bases, with 15 bases remaining between them. The CDR3 has 15 residues. The CDR3 loop reads CARSLGSWGRYEQYF. The CDR3 nucleotides read TGTGCCAGAAGCTTAGGGTCGTGGGGGCGCTACGAGCAGTACTTC.

V and J are TRBV5-6 and TRBJ2-4; D is possibly TRBD2 (6 bases). V gave up 0 bases and J gave up 9 bases, with 10 bases separating them. The germline V gene has CDR1 SGHDT and CDR2 YYEEEE. This CDR3 comprises 13 residues. The CDR3 coding sequence is TGTGCCAGCAGCTTGGAGGCGCGGGGCATTCAGTACTTC. This encodes CASSLEARGIQYF.

The chain couples TRBV6-5 to TRBJ1-1, with D possibly matching TRBD1 (6 bases). CDR3 size: 15 residues. V dropped 4 bases and J dropped 0 bases, with 12 bases sitting between them. Germline CDR1 MNHEY, CDR2 SVGAGI. The CDR3 loop reads CASSLNRDLNTEAFF. DNA of the CDR3: TGTGCCAGCAGTTTAAACAGGGATTTGAACACTGAAGCTTTCTTT.

The chain has TRBV6-2 or TRBV6-3 and TRBJ2-7; D uncertain. V gave up 5 bases and J gave up 6 bases, with 11 bases separating them. The V gene's germline CDR1 is MNHEY and CDR2 SVGEGT. This CDR3 is built from 12 residues. CDR3 in amino acids: CASSRPSIEQYF. Here the CDR3 DNA reads TGTGCCAGCAGTCGCCCGTCTATCGAGCAGTACTTC.

This chain links TRBV6-1 with TRBJ1-2; D is unclear. The germline CDR1 and CDR2 sequences are MNHNS and SASEGT. The germline V and J ends were trimmed by 2 bases and 4 bases, with 11 bases remaining between them. The CDR3 has 14 residues. The CDR3 spells CASSEWAQPYGYTF. The CDR3 DNA sequence: TGTGCCAGCAGTGAATGGGCCCAGCCCTATGGCTACACCTTC.

The gene calls are TRBV7-2 and TRBJ2-1; no clear D gene. The germline V gene encodes CDR1 SGHTA and CDR2 FQGNSA. The CDR3 has 15 amino acids. Trimming shortened V by 4 bases and J by 0 bases, and 10 bases separated the two germline ends. CDR3 in DNA: TGTGCCAGCAGCTCCGTAAGACTCTCCTACAATGAGCAGTTCTTC. Translation: CASSSVRLSYNEQFF.

The J gene is TRBJ2-2, the V gene TRBV7-8, with D possibly TRBD1 on 5 matching bases. This CDR3 is built from 15 residues. Looked up from germline, CDR1 is SGHVS and CDR2 is FQNEAQ. Between the trimmed V and J ends, which lost 0 bases and 7 bases, there was a span of 12 bases. CDR3 region: CASSLAPGLVGELFF. In DNA, the CDR3 is TGTGCCAGCAGCTTAGCCCCAGGGTTGGTCGGGGAGCTGTTTTTT.

The chain uses TRBV7-7 and TRBJ2-7; the match to TRBD2 covers 7 bases. Germline V CDR1 and CDR2: SSHAT, FNYEAQ (reference sequence). The V and J ends lost 3 bases and 5 bases, in that order; junction bases with no gene match: 10. The CDR3 covers 15 residues. The CDR3 reads CASSFLGGSMNEQYF. The CDR3 nucleotides read TGTGCCAGCAGCTTCCTAGGCGGGAGTATGAACGAGCAGTACTTC. Drawing the rest from reference TRBV7-7 and TRBJ2-7, the complete variable domain is GAGVSQSPRYKVTKRGQDVTLRCDPISSHATLYWYQQALGQGPEFLTYFNYEAQPDKSGLPSDRFSAERPEGSISTLTIQRTEQRDSAMYRCASSFLGGSMNEQYFGPGTRLTVT.

The V and J genes are TRBV28 and TRBJ1-2; D unclear. This CDR3 region has 11 residues. The V and J ends lost 8 bases and 1 base respectively, with 5 bases between them. In germline, CDR1 is MDHEN, CDR2 SYDVKM. CDR3 sequence: CASRDNYGYTF. The DNA for the CDR3 is TGTGCCAGCCGGGATAACTATGGCTACACCTTC.

Remarks on this clone: Other DNA sequences from this sample encode an identical CDR3 as well. The chain has TRBV15 and TRBJ2-1; perhaps TRBD1 as D (5 bases). CDR1 and CDR2 from the germline V gene are LNHNV and YYDKDF (reference sequence). V was pared by 4 bases and J by 6 bases, with 10 bases between. The CDR3 is 13 residues long. CDR3 DNA sequence: TGTGCCACCAGCACTAGAAGGGGCAATGAGCAGTTCTTC. Amino acids: CATSTRRGNEQFF. Based on the CDR3 plus reference TRBV15 and TRBJ2-1, the full variable domain is DAMVIQNPRYQVTQFGKPVTLSCSQTLNHNVMYWYQQKSSQAPKLLFHYYDKDFNNEADTPDNFQSRRPNTSFCFLDIRSPGLGDTAMYLCATSTRRGNEQFFGPGTRLTVL.

This clone is medium-sized within its sample. The V call is TRBV5-6, the J call TRBJ2-7; 7 positions agree with TRBD1. CDR3 length: 15 amino acids. The V and J ends lost 3 bases and 5 bases, in that order; junction bases with no gene match: 11. Per the germline V gene, CDR1 is SGHDT and CDR2 is YYEEEE. CDR3 residues: CASSSIRDSRHEQYF. CDR3 nucleotides: TGTGCCAGCAGCTCAATCCGGGACAGTAGACACGAGCAGTACTTC.

The chain couples TRBV6-6 to TRBJ2-4; D uncertain. Trimming took off 8 bases at V and 9 bases at J, with 26 bases between the two ends. This CDR3 is 16 amino acids long. From germline, CDR1 is MNHNY and CDR2 SVGAGI (reference sequence). The CDR3 sequence is CASAMAGTLVLGIQYF. Written as DNA, the CDR3 is TGTGCCAGCGCAATGGCAGGTACCCTCGTTTTGGGCATTCAGTACTTC.